Shown below are 7 T cell receptor beta chains from a single sample sequenced in a study of early T cells in non-severe SARS-CoV-2 infection. TCRdb itself ran the 5' RACE reads through MiXCR, one entry per CDR3 protein. The table includes 97,000 or so distinct CDR3 sequences, about 11% detected once. The sample consisted of whole blood, taken at baseline. These receptors originate from an adult who was a healthcare worker with PCR-confirmed SARS-CoV-2 infection or an uninfected control (not recorded which).

In this sample, this clonotype turned up many times. The rearrangement links TRBV6-1 to TRBJ2-7; 10 bases are shared with TRBD1. Trimming cost V 1 base and J 7 bases; bases outside gene matches: 4. Germline lookup yields CDR1 MNHNS and CDR2 SASEGT. The length of the CDR3 is 14 residues. CDR3 residues: CASSEGGQGREQYF. CDR3 bases: TGTGCCAGCAGTGAAGGGGGACAGGGGAGGGAGCAGTACTTC.

This clonotype was counted many times. The chain combines TRBV2 with TRBJ2-2; 8 positions agree with TRBD2. This CDR3 region has 16 residues. Unmatched junction bases numbered 8, after V lost 2 bases and J lost 6 bases. Germline assignment: CDR1 SNHLY and CDR2 FYNNEI. The DNA of the CDR3 is TGTGCCAGCAGTGAAAACGAGCGGGGGTATTCCGGGGAGCTGTTTTTT. Protein product: CASSENERGYSGELFF.

The gene calls are TRBV5-1 and TRBJ2-1; 8 bases line up with TRBD2. The length of the CDR3 is 14 residues. The germline V gene encodes CDR1 SGHRS and CDR2 YFSETQ. Trimming took 0 bases from V and 6 from J; bases not matched to a gene: 2. The CDR3 nucleotides are TGCGCCAGCAGCTTGGCCGGGACTAGCAATGAGCAGTTCTTC. It is translated as CASSLAGTSNEQFF.

This clonotype has a count of ten or more. The V and J genes are TRBV30 and TRBJ1-5, with D unresolved. The V gene lost 8 bases and the J gene lost 3 bases, with 11 bases spanning the gap. The CDR3 runs to 12 residues. Germline V lookup: CDR1 GTSNPN, CDR2 SVGIG (reference sequence). CDR3: CAASRDNQPQHF. The CDR3 DNA sequence: TGTGCCGCAAGCAGAGACAATCAGCCCCAGCATTTT.

The gene calls are TRBV7-9 and TRBJ2-6; D not resolved. Trimming removed 5 bases from V and 0 bases from J, with 17 bases in between. Germline CDR1 SEHNR, CDR2 FQNEAQ (reference sequence). The CDR3 covers 18 residues. The CDR3 reads CASSPRWGLSSGANVLTF. The DNA of the CDR3 is TGTGCCAGCAGCCCCCGCTGGGGTTTAAGCTCTGGGGCCAACGTCCTGACTTTC.

This clonotype was detected ten times or more. The chain combines TRBV3-1 with TRBJ1-1; unclear D gene. This CDR3 is 15 amino acids long. The V gene lost 1 base and the J gene lost 3 bases, with 12 bases spanning the gap. Germline V lookup: CDR1 LGHDT, CDR2 YNNKEL (reference sequence). This CDR3 reads CASSQGHVVDTEAFF. DNA of the CDR3: TGTGCCAGCAGCCAAGGACACGTGGTTGACACTGAAGCTTTCTTT.

There are many counts of this clonotype. The V call is TRBV5-1, the J call TRBJ2-3; a weak D match, TRBD2 (6 bases). This CDR3 is built from 14 residues. V was shortened by 4 bases and J by 7 bases, with 16 bases between the two germline ends. CDR1 SGHRS and CDR2 YFSETQ come from the germline V gene. The DNA of the CDR3 is TGCGCCAGCAGCAGCTGGTCCGGGGGAAATACGCAGTATTTT. Protein product: CASSSWSGGNTQYF.